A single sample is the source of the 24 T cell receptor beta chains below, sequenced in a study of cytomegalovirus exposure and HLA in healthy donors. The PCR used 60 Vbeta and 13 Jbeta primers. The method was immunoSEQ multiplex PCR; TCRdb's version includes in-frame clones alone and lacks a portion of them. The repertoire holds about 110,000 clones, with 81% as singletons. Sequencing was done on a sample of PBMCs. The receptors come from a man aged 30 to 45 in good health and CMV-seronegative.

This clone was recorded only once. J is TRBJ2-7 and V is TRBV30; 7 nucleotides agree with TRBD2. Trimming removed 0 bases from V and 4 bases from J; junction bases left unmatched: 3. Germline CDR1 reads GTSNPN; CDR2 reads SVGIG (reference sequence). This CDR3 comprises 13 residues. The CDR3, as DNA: TGTGCCTGGAGTGTTATGGGGGGGTACGAGCAGTACTTC. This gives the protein CAWSVMGGYEQYF. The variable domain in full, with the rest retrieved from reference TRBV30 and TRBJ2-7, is SQTIHQWPATLVQPVGSPLSLECTVEGTSNPNLYWYRQAAGRGLQLLFYSVGIGQISSEVPQNLSASRPQDRQFILSSKKLLLSDSGFYLCAWSVMGGYEQYFGPGTRLTVT.

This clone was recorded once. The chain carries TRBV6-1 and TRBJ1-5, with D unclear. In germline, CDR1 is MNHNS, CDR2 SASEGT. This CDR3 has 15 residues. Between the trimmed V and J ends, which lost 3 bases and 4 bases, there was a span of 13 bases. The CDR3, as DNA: TGTGCCAGCAGTGATGGGAGCGGGTGGAATCAGCCCCAGCATTTT. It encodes CASSDGSGWNQPQHF.

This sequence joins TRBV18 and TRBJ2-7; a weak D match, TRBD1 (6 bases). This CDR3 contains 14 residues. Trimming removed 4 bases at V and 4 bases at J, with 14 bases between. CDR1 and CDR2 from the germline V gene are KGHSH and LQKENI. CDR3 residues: CASSQDSGPYEQYF. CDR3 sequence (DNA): TGTGCCAGCTCACAGGACAGTGGACCTTACGAGCAGTACTTC. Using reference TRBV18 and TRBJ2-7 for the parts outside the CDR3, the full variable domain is NAGVMQNPRHLVRRRGQEARLRCSPMKGHSHVYWYRQLPEEGLKFMVYLQKENIIDESGMPKERFSAEFPKEGPSILRIQQVVRGDSAAYFCASSQDSGPYEQYFGPGTRLTVT.

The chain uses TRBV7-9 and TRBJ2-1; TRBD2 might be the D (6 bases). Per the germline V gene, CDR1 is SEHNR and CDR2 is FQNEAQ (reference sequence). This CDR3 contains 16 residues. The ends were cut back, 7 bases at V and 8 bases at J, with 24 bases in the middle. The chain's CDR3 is CASTPGGGSPRDEQFF. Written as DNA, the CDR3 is TGTGCCAGCACCCCTGGTGGGGGGAGTCCCAGGGATGAGCAGTTCTTC.

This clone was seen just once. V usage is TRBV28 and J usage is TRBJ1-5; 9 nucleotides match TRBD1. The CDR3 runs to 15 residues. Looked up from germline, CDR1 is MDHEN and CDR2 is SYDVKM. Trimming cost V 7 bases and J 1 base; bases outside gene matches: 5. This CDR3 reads CASMDRGGSNQPQHF. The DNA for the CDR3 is TGTGCCAGCATGGACAGGGGCGGGAGCAATCAGCCCCAGCATTTT.

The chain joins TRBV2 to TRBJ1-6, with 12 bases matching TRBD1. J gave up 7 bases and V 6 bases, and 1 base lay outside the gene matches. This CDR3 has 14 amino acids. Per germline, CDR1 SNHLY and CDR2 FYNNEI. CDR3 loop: CASRGQGANSPLHF. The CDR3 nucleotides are TGTGCCAGCAGGGGACAGGGGGCGAATTCACCCCTCCACTTT.

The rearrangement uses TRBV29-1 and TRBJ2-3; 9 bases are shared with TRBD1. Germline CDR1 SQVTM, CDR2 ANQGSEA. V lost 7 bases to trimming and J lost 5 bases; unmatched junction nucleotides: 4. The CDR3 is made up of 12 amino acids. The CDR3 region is CSAGQGLDTQYF. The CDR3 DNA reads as TGCAGCGCTGGACAGGGGCTAGATACGCAGTATTTT.

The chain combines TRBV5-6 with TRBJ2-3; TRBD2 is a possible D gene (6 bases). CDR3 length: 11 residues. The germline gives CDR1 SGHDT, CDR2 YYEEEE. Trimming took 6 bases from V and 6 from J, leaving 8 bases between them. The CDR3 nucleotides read TGTGCCAGCATCCGGGGGGATACGCAGTATTTT. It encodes CASIRGDTQYF.

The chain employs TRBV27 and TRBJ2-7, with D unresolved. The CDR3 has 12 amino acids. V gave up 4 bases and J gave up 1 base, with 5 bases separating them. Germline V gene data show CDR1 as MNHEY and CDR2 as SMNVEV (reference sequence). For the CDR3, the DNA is TGTGCCAGCAGTTCCATTTCCTACGAGCAGTACTTC. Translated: CASSSISYEQYF.

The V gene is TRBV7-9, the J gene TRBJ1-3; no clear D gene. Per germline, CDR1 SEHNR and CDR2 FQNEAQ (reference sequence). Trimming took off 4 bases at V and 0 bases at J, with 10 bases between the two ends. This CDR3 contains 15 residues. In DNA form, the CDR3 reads TGTGCCAGCAGCTCTACAGTGCCCTCTGGAAACACCATATATTTT. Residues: CASSSTVPSGNTIYF.

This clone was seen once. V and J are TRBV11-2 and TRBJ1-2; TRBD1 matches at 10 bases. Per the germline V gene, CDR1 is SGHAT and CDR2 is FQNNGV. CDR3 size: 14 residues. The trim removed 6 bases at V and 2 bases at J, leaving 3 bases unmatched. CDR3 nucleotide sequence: TGTGCCAGCAGGCAGACAGGGGGCAACTATGGCTACACCTTC. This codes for CASRQTGGNYGYTF.

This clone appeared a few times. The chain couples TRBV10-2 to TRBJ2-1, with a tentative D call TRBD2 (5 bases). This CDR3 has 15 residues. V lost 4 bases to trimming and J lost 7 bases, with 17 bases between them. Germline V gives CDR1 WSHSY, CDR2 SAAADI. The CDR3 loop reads CASSVVSGSRNEQFF. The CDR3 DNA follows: TGCGCCAGCAGTGTGGTCAGTGGGAGTAGAAATGAGCAGTTCTTC.

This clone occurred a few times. CDR3 nucleotide sequence: TGTGCCAGCAACTCCGGGAGTCAGATAAGCACAGATACGCAGTATTTT. Its protein product is CASNSGSQISTDTQYF. V usage is TRBV5-4 and J usage is TRBJ2-3; D might be TRBD2 (6 bases). The V end was cut by 6 bases, the J end by 0 bases, with 17 bases between. Germline V gives CDR1 SGHNT, CDR2 YYREEE (reference sequence). CDR3 size: 16 residues.

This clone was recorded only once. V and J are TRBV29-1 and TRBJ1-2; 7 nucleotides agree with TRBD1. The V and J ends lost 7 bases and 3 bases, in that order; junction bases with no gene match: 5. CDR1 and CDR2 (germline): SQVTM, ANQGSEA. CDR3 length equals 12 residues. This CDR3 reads CSAVGTDYGYTF. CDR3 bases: TGCAGCGCTGTGGGGACAGACTATGGCTACACCTTC.

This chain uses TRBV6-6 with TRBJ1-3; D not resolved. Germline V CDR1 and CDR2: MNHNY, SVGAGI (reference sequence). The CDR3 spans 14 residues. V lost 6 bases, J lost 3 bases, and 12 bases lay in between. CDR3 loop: CASSPTGDGNTIYF. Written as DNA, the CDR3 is TGTGCCAGCAGCCCCACCGGGGATGGAAACACCATATATTTT.

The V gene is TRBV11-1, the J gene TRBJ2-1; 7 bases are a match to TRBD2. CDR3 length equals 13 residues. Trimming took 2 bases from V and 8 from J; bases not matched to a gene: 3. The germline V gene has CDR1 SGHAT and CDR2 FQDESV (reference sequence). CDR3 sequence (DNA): TGTGCCAGCAGCTTATCTCGGGGGGATGAGCAGTTCTTC. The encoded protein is CASSLSRGDEQFF.

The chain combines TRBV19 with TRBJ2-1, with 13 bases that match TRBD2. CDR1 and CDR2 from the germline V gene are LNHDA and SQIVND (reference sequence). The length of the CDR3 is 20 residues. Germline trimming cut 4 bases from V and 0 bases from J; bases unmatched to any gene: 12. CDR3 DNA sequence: TGTGCCAGTAGTACGTCCTTCACTAGCGGGAGGGCCGGCTCCTACAATGAGCAGTTCTTC. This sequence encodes CASSTSFTSGRAGSYNEQFF.

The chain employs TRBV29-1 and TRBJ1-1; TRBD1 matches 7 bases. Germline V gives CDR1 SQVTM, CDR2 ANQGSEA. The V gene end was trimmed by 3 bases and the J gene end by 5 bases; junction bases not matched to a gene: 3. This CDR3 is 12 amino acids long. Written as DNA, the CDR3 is TGCAGCGTTGAGGCAGGGGGTACTGAAGCTTTCTTT. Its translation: CSVEAGGTEAFF.

This CDR3 is CASNPAQGNTEAFF. The DNA for the CDR3 is TGTGCCAGCAACCCCGCACAGGGCAACACTGAAGCTTTCTTT. This sequence joins TRBV6-5 and TRBJ1-1; possibly TRBD1 for D (6 bases). The V gene's germline CDR1 is MNHEY and CDR2 SVGAGI. The V end was cut by 7 bases, the J end by 2 bases, with 14 bases between. CDR3 length equals 14 residues.

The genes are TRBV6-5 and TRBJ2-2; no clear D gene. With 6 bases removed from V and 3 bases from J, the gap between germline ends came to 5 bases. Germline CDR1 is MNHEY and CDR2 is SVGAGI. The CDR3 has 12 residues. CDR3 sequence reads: CASSLDTGELFF. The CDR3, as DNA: TGTGCCAGCAGCCTCGACACCGGGGAGCTGTTTTTT.

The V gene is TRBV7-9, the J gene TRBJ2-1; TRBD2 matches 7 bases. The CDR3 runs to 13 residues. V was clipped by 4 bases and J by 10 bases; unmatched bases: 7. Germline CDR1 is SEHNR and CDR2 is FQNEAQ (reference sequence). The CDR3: CASSWREGREQFF. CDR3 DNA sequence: TGTGCCAGCAGCTGGAGGGAGGGCCGGGAGCAGTTCTTC.

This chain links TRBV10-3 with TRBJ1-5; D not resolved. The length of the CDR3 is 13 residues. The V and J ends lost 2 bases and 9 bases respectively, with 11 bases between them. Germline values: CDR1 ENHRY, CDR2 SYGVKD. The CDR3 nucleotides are TGTGCCATCAGTGAGGCAACGGCGGGGCCCCAGCATTTT. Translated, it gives CAISEATAGPQHF.

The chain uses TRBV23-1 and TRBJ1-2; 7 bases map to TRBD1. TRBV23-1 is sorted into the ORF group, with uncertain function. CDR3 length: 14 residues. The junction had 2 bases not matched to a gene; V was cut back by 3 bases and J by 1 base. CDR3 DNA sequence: TGCGCCAGCAGTCACGGGACAGATAACTATGGCTACACCTTC. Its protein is CASSHGTDNYGYTF.

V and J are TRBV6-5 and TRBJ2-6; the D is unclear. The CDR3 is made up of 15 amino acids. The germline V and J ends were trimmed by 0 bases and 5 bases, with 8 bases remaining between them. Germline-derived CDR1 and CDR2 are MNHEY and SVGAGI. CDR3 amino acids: CASSYSPSRANVLTF. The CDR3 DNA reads TGTGCCAGCAGTTACTCTCCCTCCCGGGCCAACGTCCTGACTTTC.